Listed here are 9 T cell receptor beta chains from one sample, sequenced in a study of cytomegalovirus exposure and HLA in healthy donors. Primers included in the PCR were 60 Vbeta and 13 Jbeta primers. Produced via immunoSEQ multiplex PCR; TCRdb's table is partial and in-frame only. The sample holds roughly 160,000 clones, around 80% seen once. The material sequenced was PBMCs. The source is a boy aged 2 to 9 in good health and CMV-seronegative.

V gene TRBV12-5 combines with J gene TRBJ2-7; D is ambiguous. The V gene's germline CDR1 is LGHNT and CDR2 FRNRAP. The CDR3 is 12 amino acids. V lost 3 bases, J lost 5 bases, and 8 bases lay in between. The CDR3 coding sequence is TGTGCTAGTGGTTTATCAGAGGACGAGCAGTACTTC. Its protein product is CASGLSEDEQYF.

The V gene is TRBV7-2, the J gene TRBJ2-7, with 12 nucleotides matching TRBD2. CDR3 length: 16 residues. Unmatched junction bases numbered 6, after V lost 2 bases and J lost 4 bases. CDR1 SGHTA and CDR2 FQGNSA come from the germline V gene. CDR3 protein: CASSLSPLAGGYEQYF. The CDR3 DNA follows: TGTGCCAGCAGCTTATCCCCTCTAGCGGGAGGGTACGAGCAGTACTTC.

The CDR3 sequence: CASSLDVAGGGNTGELFF. Written as DNA, the CDR3 is TGCGCCAGCAGCCTAGATGTAGCGGGAGGGGGCAACACCGGGGAGCTGTTTTTT. This chain uses TRBV4-1 with TRBJ2-2; the match to TRBD2 covers 11 bases. Germline lookup yields CDR1 MGHRA and CDR2 YSYEKL. The CDR3 is made up of 18 amino acids. Germline trimming cut 4 bases from V and 2 bases from J; bases unmatched to any gene: 9.

The genes are TRBV7-3 and TRBJ2-7; 10 bases are shared with TRBD2. The CDR3 covers 15 residues. V trimming: 2 bases; J trimming: 4 bases; junction bases outside the gene matches: 5. Looked up from germline, CDR1 is SGHTA and CDR2 is FQGTGA. CDR3 nucleotides: TGTGCCAGCAGCTTACTAGCGGGAGTAGCGTACGAGCAGTACTTC. It yields the protein CASSLLAGVAYEQYF.

CDR3 nucleotide sequence: TGTGCCTGGAAGGGACAGGCCCTCTGGGCCCTCCACTTT. Protein product: CAWKGQALWALHF. The chain has TRBV30 and TRBJ1-6; TRBD1 agrees at 8 bases. This CDR3 region has 13 residues. Germline trimming cut 4 bases from V and 14 bases from J; bases unmatched to any gene: 10. Germline V gives CDR1 GTSNPN, CDR2 SVGIG (reference sequence).

The genes are TRBV6-5 and TRBJ2-1, with D unresolved. The V and J ends lost 5 bases and 4 bases respectively, with 9 bases between them. Germline assignment: CDR1 MNHEY and CDR2 SVGAGI. The CDR3 runs 13 residues. The CDR3, as DNA: TGTGCCAGCAGTATACCGGGTTACAATGAGCAGTTCTTC. Its protein product is CASSIPGYNEQFF.

The chain joins TRBV5-1 to TRBJ2-1; 7 bases match TRBD1. J was trimmed by 3 bases and V by 7 bases; bases with no gene match: 13. Germline assignment: CDR1 SGHRS and CDR2 YFSETQ. This CDR3 has 16 amino acids. The DNA of the CDR3 is TGCGCCAGCTCGAAGGACGGACAGGTGGGCTACAATGAGCAGTTCTTC. This codes for CASSKDGQVGYNEQFF. The full variable domain, rest sourced from reference TRBV5-1 and TRBJ2-1, is KAGVTQTPRYLIKTRGQQVTLSCSPISGHRSVSWYQQTPGQGLQFLFEYFSETQRNKGNFPGRFSGRQFSNSRSEMNVSTLELGDSALYLCASSKDGQVGYNEQFFGPGTRLTVL.

V usage is TRBV5-1 and J usage is TRBJ2-3, with 7 bases lining up with TRBD2. The germline V gene has CDR1 SGHRS and CDR2 YFSETQ. The CDR3 is 16 residues long. The trim removed 0 bases at V and 6 bases at J, leaving 10 bases unmatched. The CDR3 region has the DNA TGCGCCAGCAGCTTGGTTCCAGCGGGGAAGGTCGATACGCAGTATTTT. Encoded protein: CASSLVPAGKVDTQYF. Using reference TRBV5-1 and TRBJ2-3 for the parts outside the CDR3, the full variable domain is KAGVTQTPRYLIKTRGQQVTLSCSPISGHRSVSWYQQTPGQGLQFLFEYFSETQRNKGNFPGRFSGRQFSNSRSEMNVSTLELGDSALYLCASSLVPAGKVDTQYFGPGTRLTVL.

The V call is TRBV19, the J call TRBJ2-3; D might be TRBD2 (6 bases). The CDR3 loop spans 11 amino acids. Germline CDR1 is LNHDA and CDR2 is SQIVND (reference sequence). Trimming left V 8 bases short and J 6 bases short, with 9 bases between. CDR3 loop: CASRERDTQYF. CDR3 bases: TGTGCCAGTCGGGAGCGGGATACGCAGTATTTT.